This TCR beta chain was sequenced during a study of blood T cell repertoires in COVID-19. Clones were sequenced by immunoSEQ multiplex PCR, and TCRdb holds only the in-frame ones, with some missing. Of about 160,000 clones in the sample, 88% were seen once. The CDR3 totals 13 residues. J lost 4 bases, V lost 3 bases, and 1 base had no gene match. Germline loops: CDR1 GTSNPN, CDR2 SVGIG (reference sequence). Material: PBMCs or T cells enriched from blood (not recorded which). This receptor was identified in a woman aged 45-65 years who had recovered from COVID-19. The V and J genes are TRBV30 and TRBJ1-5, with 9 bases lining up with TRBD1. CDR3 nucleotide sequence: TGTGCCTGGAGCGGACAGGGGAATCAGCCCCAGCATTTT. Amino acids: CAWSGQGNQPQHF.